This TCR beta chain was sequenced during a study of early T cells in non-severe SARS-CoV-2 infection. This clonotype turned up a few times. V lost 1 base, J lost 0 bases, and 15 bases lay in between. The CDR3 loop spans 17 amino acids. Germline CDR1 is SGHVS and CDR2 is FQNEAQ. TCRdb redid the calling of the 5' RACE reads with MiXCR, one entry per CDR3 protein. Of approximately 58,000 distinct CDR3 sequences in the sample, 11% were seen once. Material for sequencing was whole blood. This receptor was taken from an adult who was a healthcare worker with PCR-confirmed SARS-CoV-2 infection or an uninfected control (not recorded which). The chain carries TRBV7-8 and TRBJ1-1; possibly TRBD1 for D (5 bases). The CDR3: CASSLGGGTLMNTEAFF. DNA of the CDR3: TGTGCCAGCAGCTTAGGGGGCGGAACTCTCATGAACACTGAAGCTTTCTTT.